These 30 T cell receptor beta chains were all obtained from the same sample, sequenced in a study of cytomegalovirus exposure and HLA in healthy donors. Primers included in the PCR were 60 Vbeta and 13 Jbeta primers. Clones were sequenced by immunoSEQ multiplex PCR, and TCRdb holds only the in-frame ones, with some missing. The data show about 120,000 clones, with 70% to 80% seen just once and roughly 8.2% held by the top ten. Sequenced material: PBMCs. The receptors derive from a middle-aged woman in good health and CMV-seropositive.

This chain links TRBV25-1 with TRBJ2-6; D remains unclear. This CDR3 has 16 amino acids. Trimming took 3 bases from V and 1 from J, leaving 10 bases between them. Germline CDR1 is MGHDK and CDR2 is SYGVNS. The CDR3 loop reads CASSDRRTSGANVLTF. The CDR3 bases are TGTGCCAGCAGTGACCGCCGAACTTCTGGGGCCAACGTCCTGACTTTC.

This sequence joins TRBV5-1 and TRBJ2-5; TRBD1 might be the D (6 bases). The V and J ends lost 3 bases and 3 bases respectively, with 9 bases between them. Germline-derived CDR1 and CDR2 are SGHRS and YFSETQ. The CDR3 runs 13 residues. The CDR3 coding sequence is TGCGCCAGCAGCTGGACAGTTAAAGAGACCCAGTACTTC. It specifies CASSWTVKETQYF.

The genes are TRBV27 and TRBJ2-7, with 7 bases aligning to TRBD1. V was pared by 4 bases and J by 7 bases, with 13 bases of the junction left unmatched. CDR3 size: 15 residues. Germline assignment: CDR1 MNHEY and CDR2 SMNVEV (reference sequence). The CDR3 DNA reads TGTGCCAGCAGTTCGTCTACTAACAGGGGCGGAGAGCAGTACTTC. Its protein product is CASSSSTNRGGEQYF.

Only a few counts were recorded for this clone. The chain employs TRBV6-6 and TRBJ2-5, with 7 bases that match TRBD2. The length of the CDR3 is 15 residues. The junction had 10 bases not matched to a gene; V was cut back by 4 bases and J by 5 bases. Germline loops: CDR1 MNHNY, CDR2 SVGAGI (reference sequence). CDR3 protein: CASSSGNTGGETQYF. CDR3 nucleotide sequence: TGTGCCAGCAGTTCCGGGAATACCGGGGGGGAGACCCAGTACTTC.

This chain uses TRBV7-3 with TRBJ2-3; TRBD2 agrees at 8 bases. V was pared by 5 bases and J by 0 bases, with 7 bases of the junction left unmatched. The CDR3 is 16 residues long. The germline V gene encodes CDR1 SGHTA and CDR2 FQGTGA. The CDR3 coding sequence is TGTGCCAGCAGCCCCTGGGAGCGGGGGAGCACAGATACGCAGTATTTT. Translated: CASSPWERGSTDTQYF.

The chain uses TRBV4-3 and TRBJ2-1; TRBD2 aligns across 7 bases. The length of the CDR3 is 16 residues. CDR1 and CDR2 from the germline V gene are LGHNA and YSLEER. V dropped 0 bases and J dropped 5; count of bases not matched to a gene: 7. CDR3 nucleotide sequence: TGCGCCAGCAGCCAAGATACCCAGCGGGGCCACAATGAGCAGTTCTTC. Protein: CASSQDTQRGHNEQFF.

V usage is TRBV29-1 and J usage is TRBJ2-2; 8 nucleotides match TRBD1. CDR3 length: 15 amino acids. V dropped 6 bases and J dropped 0; count of bases not matched to a gene: 6. The germline gives CDR1 SQVTM, CDR2 ANQGSEA. CDR3 nucleotide sequence: TGCAGCGTAGGACAGGGCTACGCGAACACCGGGGAGCTGTTTTTT. Amino acids: CSVGQGYANTGELFF.

This clone has only one observation. This chain joins TRBV12-5 and TRBJ1-4; TRBD1 matches 10 bases. The ends lost 6 bases at V and 4 bases at J; junction bases unmatched: 5. The germline gives CDR1 LGHNT, CDR2 FRNRAP. The CDR3 length is 15 residues. CDR3 DNA: TGTGCTAGTGGCACTGGGACAGGGGATAATGAAAAACTGTTTTTT. Translated: CASGTGTGDNEKLFF.

V is TRBV7-2 and J is TRBJ1-1; 9 bases are a match to TRBD1. Germline V gene data show CDR1 as SGHTA and CDR2 as FQGNSA. The CDR3 runs 16 residues. V was clipped by 4 bases and J by 0 bases; unmatched bases: 6. The CDR3 DNA follows: TGTGCCAGCAGCTCCCGGGACAGGGCCATGAACACTGAAGCTTTCTTT. It encodes CASSSRDRAMNTEAFF. Variable domain in full (rest from reference TRBV7-2 and TRBJ1-1): GAGVSQSPSNKVTEKGKDVELRCDPISGHTALYWYRQSLGQGLEFLIYFQGNSAPDKSGLPSDRFSAERTGGSVSTLTIQRTQQEDSAVYLCASSSRDRAMNTEAFFGQGTRLTVV.

The CDR3 here is CASSLSTSGGAGYEQYF. In DNA form, the CDR3 reads TGCGCCAGCAGCCTCTCCACTAGCGGGGGGGCCGGTTACGAGCAGTACTTC. The chain has TRBV5-1 and TRBJ2-7; 13 positions agree with TRBD2. Germline loops: CDR1 SGHRS, CDR2 YFSETQ. V shed 4 bases and J 4 bases; nucleotides not matched to a gene: 11. The length of the CDR3 is 17 residues.

The genes are TRBV4-3 and TRBJ2-1, with D uncertain. Germline CDR1 reads LGHNA; CDR2 reads YSLEER. CDR3 size: 16 residues. V gave up 0 bases and J gave up 1 base, with 10 bases separating them. The CDR3 here is CASSQDRWVSYNEQFF. For the CDR3, the DNA is TGCGCCAGCAGCCAAGACAGGTGGGTTTCCTACAATGAGCAGTTCTTC.

J is TRBJ2-3 and V is TRBV23-1; 7 nucleotides agree with TRBD1. TRBV23-1 is marked as an open reading frame, function uncertain. The CDR3 runs 15 residues. The ends lost 0 bases at V and 1 base at J; junction bases unmatched: 1. This chain's CDR3 is CASSQSGGGTDTQYF. For the CDR3, the DNA is TGCGCCAGCAGTCAATCAGGGGGCGGCACAGATACGCAGTATTTT.

The gene calls are TRBV6-6 and TRBJ2-7; 12 bases are a match to TRBD2. Germline CDR1 and CDR2: MNHNY and SVGAGI (reference sequence). The CDR3 has 15 amino acids. Unmatched junction bases numbered 5, after V lost 6 bases and J lost 2 bases. CDR3: CASSPSSGGAYEQYF. DNA of the CDR3: TGTGCCAGCAGCCCCTCTAGCGGGGGGGCCTACGAGCAGTACTTC.

To note about this clone: Additional DNA sequences in this sample encode the identical CDR3. V and J are TRBV7-9 and TRBJ1-6; TRBD1 matches at 8 bases. The CDR3 is 17 amino acids. The trim removed 1 base at V and 0 bases at J, leaving 2 bases unmatched. CDR1 and CDR2 from the germline V gene are SEHNR and FQNEAQ (reference sequence). The CDR3 spells CASSLGTGSSYNSPLHF. The CDR3 nucleotides read TGTGCCAGCAGCTTAGGGACAGGGAGCTCCTATAATTCACCCCTCCACTTT.

This clone turned up a few times. The rearrangement uses TRBV5-1 and TRBJ2-1; TRBD2 agrees at 11 bases. J lost 5 bases, V lost 6 bases, and 4 bases had no gene match. Germline lookup yields CDR1 SGHRS and CDR2 YFSETQ. The CDR3 covers 14 residues. The CDR3 loop reads CASTGTSGHNEQFF. CDR3 DNA: TGCGCCAGCACCGGGACTAGCGGCCACAATGAGCAGTTCTTC.

The chain carries TRBV29-1 and TRBJ1-1, with unresolved D. CDR1 and CDR2 (germline): SQVTM, ANQGSEA. Trimming left V 8 bases short and J 8 bases short, with 15 bases between. CDR3 size: 11 residues. CDR3 DNA sequence: TGCAGCCCGAGGCCAGCCGTCGAAGCTTTCTTT. Translating gives CSPRPAVEAFF.

This chain connects TRBV7-2 to TRBJ1-1; D remains unclear. This CDR3 has 13 amino acids. Germline V gene data show CDR1 as SGHTA and CDR2 as FQGNSA. Trimming pared 0 bases from V and 11 bases from J, leaving 13 bases between. The CDR3: CASSLAPGSEAFF. The DNA for the CDR3 is TGTGCCAGCAGCTTAGCACCAGGTTCCGAGGCTTTCTTT.

The chain has TRBV4-3 and TRBJ2-1, with a possible D match to TRBD1 (5 bases). Trimming removed 0 bases from V and 4 bases from J, with 16 bases in between. The CDR3 totals 17 residues. Per the germline V gene, CDR1 is LGHNA and CDR2 is YSLEER. The CDR3 nucleotides are TGCGCCAGCAGCCAAGATCTCCCGGAGACAGTATACAATGAGCAGTTCTTC. Amino acids: CASSQDLPETVYNEQFF.

This clone has only a few counts. Within the sample, other DNA sequences also encode this same CDR3. The chain carries TRBV19 and TRBJ2-5, with D possibly being TRBD1 (6 bases). Germline-derived CDR1 and CDR2 are LNHDA and SQIVND (reference sequence). The germline V and J ends were trimmed by 3 bases and 5 bases, with 7 bases remaining between them. The CDR3 totals 12 residues. CDR3 in DNA: TGTGCCAGTAGTATCAGGGGTGAGACCCAGTACTTC. This gives the protein CASSIRGETQYF.

The chain has TRBV5-6 and TRBJ1-5; 7 nucleotides line up with TRBD1. Losses at the gene ends were 0 bases for V and 11 bases for J; bases not matched to a gene: 11. Looked up from germline, CDR1 is SGHDT and CDR2 is YYEEEE. This CDR3 region has 15 residues. The CDR3 coding sequence is TGTGCCAGCAGCTTGGGTCTAGGGGGCGGCCGGTCCCAGCATTTT. Protein sequence: CASSLGLGGGRSQHF.

This clone was seen a few times. The rearrangement links TRBV10-3 to TRBJ1-4; unclear D gene. In germline, CDR1 is ENHRY, CDR2 SYGVKD. The V gene lost 8 bases and the J gene lost 1 base, with 8 bases spanning the gap. This CDR3 region has 13 residues. CDR3 sequence: CAIGRETNEKLFF. Here the CDR3 DNA reads TGTGCCATCGGACGGGAAACTAATGAAAAACTGTTTTTT.

In its sample, this clone was seen once. The rearrangement links TRBV7-9 to TRBJ1-3; possible D gene TRBD1, 6 bases. Germline V gene sequence: CDR1 SEHNR, CDR2 FQNEAQ (reference sequence). There are 15 residues in the CDR3. Trimming stripped 2 bases from V and 1 base from J, with 9 bases between. DNA for the CDR3: TGTGCCAGCAGCTTACGGCAGGGGTCTGGAAACACCATATATTTT. Protein: CASSLRQGSGNTIYF.

This clone was observed a handful of times. V usage is TRBV7-2 and J usage is TRBJ1-2; no firm D call. V was clipped by 0 bases and J by 1 base, with 12 bases between them. The CDR3 covers 16 residues. Germline V gene lookup returns CDR1 SGHTA and CDR2 FQGNSA. This CDR3 reads CASSLAPSASNYGYTF. The CDR3, as DNA: TGTGCCAGCAGCTTAGCGCCGAGCGCCAGTAACTATGGCTACACCTTC. Variable domain in full (rest from reference TRBV7-2 and TRBJ1-2): GAGVSQSPSNKVTEKGKDVELRCDPISGHTALYWYRQSLGQGLEFLIYFQGNSAPDKSGLPSDRFSAERTGGSVSTLTIQRTQQEDSAVYLCASSLAPSASNYGYTFGSGTRLTVV.

Notes on this clone: At one of its ends the junction is not consistent with the germline gene, which may arise from a read error. For the CDR3, the DNA is TGTTCCAGCAGCTTTTCGGACAGCAGCTATGGCTACACCTTC. Translation: CSSSFSDSSYGYTF. The rearrangement joins TRBV7-9 to TRBJ1-2; D is possibly TRBD1 (6 bases). The germline V gene encodes CDR1 SEHNR and CDR2 FQNEAQ (reference sequence). This CDR3 has 14 amino acids.

The gene calls are TRBV6-6 and TRBJ1-6; a possible D gene is TRBD1 (5 bases). Trimming pared 3 bases from V and 10 bases from J, leaving 13 bases between. Germline V lookup: CDR1 MNHNY, CDR2 SVGAGI (reference sequence). This CDR3 is built from 14 residues. The CDR3 DNA reads TGTGCCAGCAGTTATCAGGGTGCAGTCTCACCCCTCCACTTT. Amino acid sequence: CASSYQGAVSPLHF.

The CDR3: CASSLRPNTGELFF. The CDR3 DNA is TGTGCCAGCAGCTTAAGGCCGAACACCGGGGAGCTGTTTTTT. The J gene is TRBJ2-2, the V gene TRBV7-3; D is uncertain. Per germline, CDR1 SGHTA and CDR2 FQGTGA. V was pared by 1 base and J by 0 bases, with 3 bases between. The CDR3 has 14 amino acids. Together with reference TRBV7-3 and TRBJ2-2, the CDR3 gives the full variable domain: GAGVSQTPSNKVTEKGKYVELRCDPISGHTALYWYRQSLGQGPEFLIYFQGTGAADDSGLPNDRFFAVRPEGSVSTLKIQRTERGDSAVYLCASSLRPNTGELFFGEGSRLTVL.

The chain uses TRBV19 and TRBJ1-1; 7 nucleotides line up with TRBD1. The trim removed 6 bases at V and 3 bases at J, leaving 13 bases unmatched. CDR1 and CDR2 (germline): LNHDA, SQIVND (reference sequence). There are 16 residues in the CDR3. In DNA, the CDR3 is TGTGCCAGTAGCCCGAGACAGGGTAGATGGGACACTGAAGCTTTCTTT. The encoded protein is CASSPRQGRWDTEAFF.

The sample holds one count of this clone. The V and J genes are TRBV7-9 and TRBJ2-7; D possibly corresponds to TRBD1 (5 bases). V was trimmed by 2 bases and J by 7 bases, leaving 12 bases between them. The CDR3 is 13 residues long. From germline, CDR1 is SEHNR and CDR2 FQNEAQ (reference sequence). CDR3 DNA sequence: TGTGCCAGCAGCTTACGGACAAAATCAGAGCAGTACTTC. Translated: CASSLRTKSEQYF.

V is TRBV5-6 and J is TRBJ1-1; D gene unclear. The CDR3 is 16 amino acids. The germline gives CDR1 SGHDT, CDR2 YYEEEE. V dropped 2 bases and J dropped 1 base, with 15 bases sitting between them. CDR3 region: CASSLGGNIRNTEAFF. For the CDR3, the DNA is TGTGCCAGCAGCTTAGGAGGGAATATCCGGAACACTGAAGCTTTCTTT.

This chain joins TRBV2 and TRBJ1-2; D possibly corresponds to TRBD1 (6 bases). The CDR3 is 16 amino acids. Germline lookup yields CDR1 SNHLY and CDR2 FYNNEI. The V gene lost 5 bases and the J gene lost 4 bases, with 20 bases spanning the gap. This CDR3 reads CASSRGEGTPGYGYTF. The DNA for the CDR3 is TGTGCCAGCAGTCGGGGGGAGGGGACACCTGGCTATGGCTACACCTTC.